This T cell receptor (beta chain) was observed in a study of blood T cells in healthy people across ages. With a J-beta primer mix and a sample-barcoded 5' primer, a second PCR ran about 6 to 11 cycles. TCRdb re-called the 5' RACE reads with MiXCR, one entry per CDR3 protein. The sample has 450,000 to 700,000 distinct CDR3 sequences, roughly 29% seen once. Many counts were recorded for this clonotype. This CDR3 spans 17 amino acids. Germline assignment: CDR1 SSHAT and CDR2 FNYEAQ (reference sequence). V lost 5 bases and J 0 bases, leaving 17 bases between the germline ends. The genes are TRBV7-7 and TRBJ2-1; D might be TRBD2 (6 bases). This receptor was identified in a woman aged 65 to 85 in good health. Sequenced material: blood. The CDR3 is CASSPSGGVGSYNEQFF. Written as DNA, the CDR3 is TGTGCCAGCAGCCCCTCGGGCGGGGTCGGCTCCTACAATGAGCAGTTCTTC.